The count of the clone carrying this TCR beta chain is one. One end of the junction does not line up with germline, which may come from a read error. The sample originates from a study of blood T cell repertoires in COVID-19. Study context: The cDNA or gDNA used as material had been derived from T cells, B-cell-depleted T cells, or PBMCs.

Assay used: immunoSEQ multiplex PCR; TCRdb lists only in-frame clones, some missing. Here the sample spans 30,000 or so clones, around nine tenths being singletons. The CDR3 spans 12 residues. CDR1 is LGHDT, CDR2 YNNKEL, per germline (reference sequence). This TCR was sampled from a human donor in a cohort sampled during active COVID-19. The gene calls are TRBV3-1 (or the pseudogene TRBV3-2) and TRBJ2-5; 8 bases map to TRBD2. Material: peripheral blood. CDR3 region: CASSQGRTSQDF. The CDR3 nucleotides read TGTGCCAGCAGCCAAGGAAGGACTAGCCAGGACTTC.